These 5 T cell receptor beta chains came from one sample sequenced in a study of cytomegalovirus exposure and HLA in healthy donors. The PCR used 60 Vbeta and 13 Jbeta primers. The method was immunoSEQ multiplex PCR; TCRdb's version includes in-frame clones alone and lacks a portion of them. The sample consists of roughly 140,000 clones, around three quarters of them appearing once. The sample was PBMCs. Receptors were obtained from a woman in her forties in good health and CMV-seropositive.

The V and J genes are TRBV7-3 and TRBJ2-6; a weak D match, TRBD1 (5 bases). CDR3 length: 15 residues. V shed 6 bases and J shed 2 bases, with 11 bases lying between them. From germline, CDR1 is SGHTA and CDR2 FQGTGA. In DNA, the CDR3 is TGTGCCAGCAGTTTTACAGGTGCTGGGGCCAACGTCCTGACTTTC. The encoded protein is CASSFTGAGANVLTF.

The chain is built from TRBV7-2 and TRBJ1-6; no clear D gene. The CDR3 extends over 15 amino acids. Germline CDR1 SGHTA, CDR2 FQGNSA. V was cut by 2 bases and J by 6 bases, with 11 bases left in between. CDR3 DNA: TGTGCCAGCAGCTTAACAACGCAATCTAATTCACCCCTCCACTTT. This codes for CASSLTTQSNSPLHF.

This sequence joins TRBV28 and TRBJ2-7; 9 nucleotides match TRBD1. V shed 6 bases, J shed 2 bases, and the junction held 5 bases outside the gene matches. CDR1 and CDR2 (germline): MDHEN, SYDVKM. The CDR3 covers 14 residues. The CDR3 nucleotides are TGTGCCAGCAGGCTAGGACAGGGGACCTACGAGCAGTACTTC. It specifies CASRLGQGTYEQYF.

The chain links TRBV5-5 to TRBJ1-1, with 7 nucleotides matching TRBD1. The germline CDR1 and CDR2 sequences are SGHKS and YYEKEE (reference sequence). V was clipped by 2 bases and J by 10 bases; unmatched bases: 8. The CDR3 has 13 amino acids. CDR3 nucleotide sequence: TGTGCCAGCAGCTTACAGGGGACTGCAGTAGCTTTCTTT. Translation: CASSLQGTAVAFF.

The chain couples TRBV25-1 to TRBJ1-6; no clear D. Germline loops: CDR1 MGHDK, CDR2 SYGVNS. There are 15 residues in the CDR3. V was clipped by 1 base and J by 5 bases, with 9 bases between them. Written as DNA, the CDR3 is TGTGCCAGCAGTGAATTTGGGAGTCATAATTCACCCCTCCACTTT. It yields the protein CASSEFGSHNSPLHF.